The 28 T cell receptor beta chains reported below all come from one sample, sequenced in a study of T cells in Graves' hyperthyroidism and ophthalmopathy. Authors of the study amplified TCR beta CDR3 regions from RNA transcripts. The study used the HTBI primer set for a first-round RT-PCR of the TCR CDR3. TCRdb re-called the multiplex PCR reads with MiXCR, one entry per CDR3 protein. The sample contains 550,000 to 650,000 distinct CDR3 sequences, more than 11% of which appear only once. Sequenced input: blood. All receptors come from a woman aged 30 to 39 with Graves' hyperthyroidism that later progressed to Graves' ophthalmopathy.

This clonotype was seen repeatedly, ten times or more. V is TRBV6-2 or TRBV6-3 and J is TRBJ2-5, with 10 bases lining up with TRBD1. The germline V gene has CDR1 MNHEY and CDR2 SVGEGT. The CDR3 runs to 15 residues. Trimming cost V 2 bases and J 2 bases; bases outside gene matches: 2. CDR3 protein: CASSYEGQGQETQYF. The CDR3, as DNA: TGTGCCAGCAGTTACGAGGGACAGGGGCAAGAGACCCAGTACTTC.

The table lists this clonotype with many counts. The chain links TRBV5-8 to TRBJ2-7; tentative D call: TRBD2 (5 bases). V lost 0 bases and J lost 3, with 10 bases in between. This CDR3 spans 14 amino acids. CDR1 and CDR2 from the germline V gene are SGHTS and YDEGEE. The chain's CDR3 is CASSLAGVDYEQYF. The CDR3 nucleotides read TGTGCCAGCAGCTTGGCCGGGGTGGACTACGAGCAGTACTTC.

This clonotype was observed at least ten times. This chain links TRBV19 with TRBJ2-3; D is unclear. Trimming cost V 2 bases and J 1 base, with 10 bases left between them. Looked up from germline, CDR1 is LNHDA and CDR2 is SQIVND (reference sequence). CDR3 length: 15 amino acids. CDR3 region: CASSISPGGTDTQYF. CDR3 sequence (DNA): TGTGCCAGTAGTATAAGTCCCGGTGGCACAGATACGCAGTATTTT.

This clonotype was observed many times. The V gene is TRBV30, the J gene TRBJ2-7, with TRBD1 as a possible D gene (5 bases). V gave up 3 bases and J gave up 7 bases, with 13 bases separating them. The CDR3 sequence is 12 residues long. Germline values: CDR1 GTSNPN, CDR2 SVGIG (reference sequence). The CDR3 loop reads CAWRRGGREQYF. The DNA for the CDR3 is TGTGCCTGGAGAAGGGGCGGTCGGGAGCAGTACTTC.

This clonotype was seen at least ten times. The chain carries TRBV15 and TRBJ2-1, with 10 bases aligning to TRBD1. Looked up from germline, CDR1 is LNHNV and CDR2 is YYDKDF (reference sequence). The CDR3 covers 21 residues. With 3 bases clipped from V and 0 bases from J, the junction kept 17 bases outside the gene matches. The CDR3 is CATSRREPGQGPYRSYNEQFF. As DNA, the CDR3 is TGTGCCACCAGCAGGCGAGAACCGGGACAGGGGCCGTACCGCTCCTACAATGAGCAGTTCTTC.

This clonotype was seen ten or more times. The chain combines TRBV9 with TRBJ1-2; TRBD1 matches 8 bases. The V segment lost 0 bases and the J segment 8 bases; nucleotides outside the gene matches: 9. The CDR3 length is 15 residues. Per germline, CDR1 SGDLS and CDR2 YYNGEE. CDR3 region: CASSVANQGAGGYTF. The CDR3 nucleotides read TGTGCCAGCAGCGTAGCTAATCAGGGGGCCGGAGGCTACACCTTC.

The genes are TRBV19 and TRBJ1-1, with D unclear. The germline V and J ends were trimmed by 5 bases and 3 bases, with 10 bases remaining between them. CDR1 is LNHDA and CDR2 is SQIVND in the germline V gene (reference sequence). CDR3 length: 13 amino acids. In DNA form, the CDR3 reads TGTGCCAGTAGTGTACAACGGGACACTGAAGCTTTCTTT. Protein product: CASSVQRDTEAFF.

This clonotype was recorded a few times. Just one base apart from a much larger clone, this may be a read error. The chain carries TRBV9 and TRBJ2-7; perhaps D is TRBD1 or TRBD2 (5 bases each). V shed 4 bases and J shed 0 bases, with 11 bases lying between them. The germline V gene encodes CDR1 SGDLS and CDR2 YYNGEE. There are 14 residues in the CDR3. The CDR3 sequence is CASSSRDPSYEQYF. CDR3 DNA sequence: TGTGCCAGCAGCTCCCGGGACCCCTCCTACGAGCAGTACTTC. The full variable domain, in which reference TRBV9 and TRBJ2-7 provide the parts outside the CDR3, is DSGVTQTPKHLITATGQRVTLRCSPRSGDLSVYWYQQSLDQGLQFLIQYYNGEERAKGNILERFSAQQFPDLHSELNLSSLELGDSALYFCASSSRDPSYEQYFGPGTRLTVT.

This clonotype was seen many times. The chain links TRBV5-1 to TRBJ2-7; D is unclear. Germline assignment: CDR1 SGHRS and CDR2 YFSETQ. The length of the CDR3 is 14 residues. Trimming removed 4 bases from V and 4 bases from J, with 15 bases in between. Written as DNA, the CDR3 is TGCGCCAGCAGCCCGGAGTCGTTAGGGTACGAGCAGTACTTC. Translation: CASSPESLGYEQYF.

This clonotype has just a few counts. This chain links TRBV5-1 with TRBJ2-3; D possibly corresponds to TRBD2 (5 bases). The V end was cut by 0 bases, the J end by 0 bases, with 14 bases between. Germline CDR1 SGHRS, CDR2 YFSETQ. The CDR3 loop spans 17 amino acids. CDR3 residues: CASSLEASGASTDTQYF. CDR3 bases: TGCGCCAGCAGCTTGGAGGCAAGCGGAGCTAGCACAGATACGCAGTATTTT.

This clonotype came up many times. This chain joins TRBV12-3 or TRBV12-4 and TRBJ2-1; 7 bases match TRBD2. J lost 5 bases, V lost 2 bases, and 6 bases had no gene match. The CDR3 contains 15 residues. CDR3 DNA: TGTGCCAGCAGTTTATTTGCTAGCGGAAACAATGAGCAGTTCTTC. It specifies CASSLFASGNNEQFF.

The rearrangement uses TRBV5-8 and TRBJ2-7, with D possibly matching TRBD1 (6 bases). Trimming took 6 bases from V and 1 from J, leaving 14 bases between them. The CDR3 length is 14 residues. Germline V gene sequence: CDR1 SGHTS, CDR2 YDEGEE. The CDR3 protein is CASTPATGSYEQYF. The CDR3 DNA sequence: TGTGCCAGCACCCCTGCGACAGGTTCCTACGAGCAGTACTTC.

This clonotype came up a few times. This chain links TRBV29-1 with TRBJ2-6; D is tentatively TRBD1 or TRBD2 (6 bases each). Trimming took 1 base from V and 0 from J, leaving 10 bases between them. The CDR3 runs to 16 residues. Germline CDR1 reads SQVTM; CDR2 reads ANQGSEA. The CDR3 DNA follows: TGCAGCGTTGAAGGGGGGGCCGGCTCTGGGGCCAACGTCCTGACTTTC. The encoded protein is CSVEGGAGSGANVLTF. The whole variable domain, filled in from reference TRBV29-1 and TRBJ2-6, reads SAVISQKPSRDICQRGTSLTIQCQVDSQVTMMFWYRQQPGQSLTLIATANQGSEATYESGFVIDKFPISRPNLTFSTLTVSNMSPEDSSIYLCSVEGGAGSGANVLTFGAGSRLTVL.

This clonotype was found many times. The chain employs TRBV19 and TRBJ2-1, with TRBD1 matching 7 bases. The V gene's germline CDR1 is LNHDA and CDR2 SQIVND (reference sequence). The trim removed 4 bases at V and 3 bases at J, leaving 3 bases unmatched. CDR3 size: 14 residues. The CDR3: CASSTGTVYNEQFF. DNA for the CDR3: TGTGCCAGTAGTACCGGGACAGTCTACAATGAGCAGTTCTTC.

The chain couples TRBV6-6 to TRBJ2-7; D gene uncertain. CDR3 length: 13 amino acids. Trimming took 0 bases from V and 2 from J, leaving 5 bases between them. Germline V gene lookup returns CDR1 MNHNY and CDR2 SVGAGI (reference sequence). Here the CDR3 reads CASSYSITYEQYF. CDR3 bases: TGTGCCAGCAGTTACTCGATAACCTACGAGCAGTACTTC.

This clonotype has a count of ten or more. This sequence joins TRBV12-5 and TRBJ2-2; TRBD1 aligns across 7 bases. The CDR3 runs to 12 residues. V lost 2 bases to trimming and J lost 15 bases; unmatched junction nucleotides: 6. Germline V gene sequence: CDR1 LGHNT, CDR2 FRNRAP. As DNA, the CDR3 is TGTGCTAGTGGTTTGTGGGACAGTTATATGTTTTTT. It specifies CASGLWDSYMFF.

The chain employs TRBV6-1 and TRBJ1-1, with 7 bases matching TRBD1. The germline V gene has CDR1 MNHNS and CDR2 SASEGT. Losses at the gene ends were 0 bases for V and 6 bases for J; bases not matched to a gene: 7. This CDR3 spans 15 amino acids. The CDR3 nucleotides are TGTGCCAGCAGTGAAGCGGCAGGGGGAACCCCTGAAGCTTTCTTT. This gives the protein CASSEAAGGTPEAFF.

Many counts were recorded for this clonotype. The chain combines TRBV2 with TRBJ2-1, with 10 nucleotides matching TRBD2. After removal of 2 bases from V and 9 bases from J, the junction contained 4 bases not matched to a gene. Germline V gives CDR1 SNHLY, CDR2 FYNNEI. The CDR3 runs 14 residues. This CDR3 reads CASSETSGTGEQFF. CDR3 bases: TGTGCCAGCAGTGAAACTAGCGGGACGGGTGAGCAGTTCTTC.

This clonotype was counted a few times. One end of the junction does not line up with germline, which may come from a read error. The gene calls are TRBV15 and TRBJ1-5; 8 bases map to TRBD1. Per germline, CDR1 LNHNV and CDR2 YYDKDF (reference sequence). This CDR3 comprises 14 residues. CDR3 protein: CAASRGQGFQPQHF. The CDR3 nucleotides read TGTGCCGCCAGCAGAGGACAGGGATTTCAGCCCCAGCATTTT.

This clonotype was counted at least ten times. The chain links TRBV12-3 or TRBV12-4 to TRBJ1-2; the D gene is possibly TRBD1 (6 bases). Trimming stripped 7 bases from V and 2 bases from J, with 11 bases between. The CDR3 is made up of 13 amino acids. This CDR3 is CASTYRENYGYTF. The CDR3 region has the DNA TGTGCCAGCACCTACAGGGAAAACTATGGCTACACCTTC.

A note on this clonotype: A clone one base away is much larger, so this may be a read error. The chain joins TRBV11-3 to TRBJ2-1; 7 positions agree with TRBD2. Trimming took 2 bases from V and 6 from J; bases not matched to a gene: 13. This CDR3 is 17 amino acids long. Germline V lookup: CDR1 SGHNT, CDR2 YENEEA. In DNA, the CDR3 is TGTGCCAGCAGCTTACATAAGCTGCGGGGGATTCCCAATGAGCAGTTCTTC. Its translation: CASSLHKLRGIPNEQFF.

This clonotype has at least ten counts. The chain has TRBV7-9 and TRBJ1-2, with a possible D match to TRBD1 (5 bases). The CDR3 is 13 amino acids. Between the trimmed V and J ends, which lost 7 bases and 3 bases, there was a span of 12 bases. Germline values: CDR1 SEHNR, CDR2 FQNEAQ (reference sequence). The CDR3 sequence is CASTQDTDYGYTF. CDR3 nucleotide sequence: TGTGCCAGCACCCAGGACACCGACTATGGCTACACCTTC.

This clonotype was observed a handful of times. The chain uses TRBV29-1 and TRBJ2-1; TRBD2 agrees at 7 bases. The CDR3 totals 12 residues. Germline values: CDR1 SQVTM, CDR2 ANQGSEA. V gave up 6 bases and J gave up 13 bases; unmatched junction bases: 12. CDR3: CSVEGLRTLQFF. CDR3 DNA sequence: TGCAGCGTGGAGGGACTACGCACGTTACAGTTCTTC.

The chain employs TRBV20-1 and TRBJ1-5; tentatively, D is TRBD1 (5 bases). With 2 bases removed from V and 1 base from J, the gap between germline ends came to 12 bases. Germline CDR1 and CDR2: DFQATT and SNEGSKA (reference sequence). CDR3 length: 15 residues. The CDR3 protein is CSARRSGPSNQPQHF. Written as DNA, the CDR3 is TGCAGTGCTAGAAGGTCGGGGCCGAGCAATCAGCCCCAGCATTTT.

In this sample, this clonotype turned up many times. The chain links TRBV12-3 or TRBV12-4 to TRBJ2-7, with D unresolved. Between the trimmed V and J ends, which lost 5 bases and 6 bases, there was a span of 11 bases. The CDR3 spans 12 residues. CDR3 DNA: TGTGCCAGCAGTCCCGCGCGGAGCGAGCAGTACTTC. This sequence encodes CASSPARSEQYF.

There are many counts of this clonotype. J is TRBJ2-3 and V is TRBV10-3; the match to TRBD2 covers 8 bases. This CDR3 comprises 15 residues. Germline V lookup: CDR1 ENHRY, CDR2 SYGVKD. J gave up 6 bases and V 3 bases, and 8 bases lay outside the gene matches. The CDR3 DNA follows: TGTGCCATCAGTGACCTAGCGGGCCCCGCGGATACGCAGTATTTT. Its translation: CAISDLAGPADTQYF.

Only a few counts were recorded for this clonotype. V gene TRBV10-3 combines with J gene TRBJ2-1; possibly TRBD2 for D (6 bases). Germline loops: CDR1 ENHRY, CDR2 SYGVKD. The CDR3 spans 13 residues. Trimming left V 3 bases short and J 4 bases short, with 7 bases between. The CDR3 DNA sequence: TGTGCCATCAGTGATCTAGCGTACAATGAGCAGTTCTTC. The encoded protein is CAISDLAYNEQFF.

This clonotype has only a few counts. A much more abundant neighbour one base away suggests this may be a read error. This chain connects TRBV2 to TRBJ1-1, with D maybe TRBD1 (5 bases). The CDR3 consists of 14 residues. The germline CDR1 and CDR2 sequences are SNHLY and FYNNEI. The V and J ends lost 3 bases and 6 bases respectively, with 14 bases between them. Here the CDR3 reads CASSDLGLHAEAFF. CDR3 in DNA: TGTGCCAGCAGTGATCTGGGGCTACACGCTGAAGCTTTCTTT.